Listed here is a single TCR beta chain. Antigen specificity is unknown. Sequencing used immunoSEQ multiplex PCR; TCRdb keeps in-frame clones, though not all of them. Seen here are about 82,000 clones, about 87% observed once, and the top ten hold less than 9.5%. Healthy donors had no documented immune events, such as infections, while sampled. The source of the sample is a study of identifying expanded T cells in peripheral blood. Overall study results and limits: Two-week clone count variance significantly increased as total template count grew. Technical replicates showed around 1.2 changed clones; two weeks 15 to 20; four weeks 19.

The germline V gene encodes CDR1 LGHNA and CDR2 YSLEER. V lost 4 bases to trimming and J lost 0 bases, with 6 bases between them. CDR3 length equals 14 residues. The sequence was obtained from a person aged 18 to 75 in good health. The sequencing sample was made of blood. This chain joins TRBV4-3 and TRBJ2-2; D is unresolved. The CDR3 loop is CASSLEPNTGELFF. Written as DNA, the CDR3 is TGCGCCAGCAGCCTAGAACCGAACACCGGGGAGCTGTTTTTT.